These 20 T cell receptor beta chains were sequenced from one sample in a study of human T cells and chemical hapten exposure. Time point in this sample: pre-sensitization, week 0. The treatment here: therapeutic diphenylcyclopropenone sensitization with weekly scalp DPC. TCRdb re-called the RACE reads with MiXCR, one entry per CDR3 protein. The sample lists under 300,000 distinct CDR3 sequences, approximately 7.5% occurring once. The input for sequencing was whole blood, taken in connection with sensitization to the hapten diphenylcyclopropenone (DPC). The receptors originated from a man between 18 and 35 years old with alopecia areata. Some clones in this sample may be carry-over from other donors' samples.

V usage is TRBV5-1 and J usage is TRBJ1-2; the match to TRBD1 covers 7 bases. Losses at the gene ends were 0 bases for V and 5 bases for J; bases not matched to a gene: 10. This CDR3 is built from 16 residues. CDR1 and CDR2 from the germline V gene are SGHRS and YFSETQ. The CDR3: CASSLDRGSSSYGYTF. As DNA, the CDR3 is TGCGCCAGCAGCTTGGACAGGGGATCCTCATCTTATGGCTACACCTTC.

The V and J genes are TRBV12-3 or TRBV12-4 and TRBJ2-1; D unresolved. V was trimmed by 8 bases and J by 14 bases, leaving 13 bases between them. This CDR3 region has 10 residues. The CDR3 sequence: CASLRGEEFF. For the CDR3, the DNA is TGTGCCAGCCTCCGAGGCGAAGAGTTCTTC.

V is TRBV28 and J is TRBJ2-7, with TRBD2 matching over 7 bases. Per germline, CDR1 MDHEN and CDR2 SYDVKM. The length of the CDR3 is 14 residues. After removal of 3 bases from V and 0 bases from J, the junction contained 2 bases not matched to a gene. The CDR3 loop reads CASSLGGYSYEQYV. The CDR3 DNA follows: TGTGCCAGCAGTTTGGGAGGGTACTCCTACGAGCAGTACGTC.

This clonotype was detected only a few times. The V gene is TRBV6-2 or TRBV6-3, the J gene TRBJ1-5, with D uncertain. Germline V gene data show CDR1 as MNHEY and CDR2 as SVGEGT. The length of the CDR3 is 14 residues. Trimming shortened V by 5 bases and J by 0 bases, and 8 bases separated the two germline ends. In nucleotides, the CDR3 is TGTGCCAGCAGTCCCAGATATAGCAATCAGCCCCAGCATTTT. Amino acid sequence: CASSPRYSNQPQHF.

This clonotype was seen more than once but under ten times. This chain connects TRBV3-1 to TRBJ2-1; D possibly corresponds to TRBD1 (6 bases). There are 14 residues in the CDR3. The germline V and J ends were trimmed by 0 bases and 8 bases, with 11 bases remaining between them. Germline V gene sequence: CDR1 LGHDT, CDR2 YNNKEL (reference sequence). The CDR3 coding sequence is TGTGCCAGCAGCCAAGAAGGGGGAAGACATGAGCAGTTCTTC. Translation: CASSQEGGRHEQFF.

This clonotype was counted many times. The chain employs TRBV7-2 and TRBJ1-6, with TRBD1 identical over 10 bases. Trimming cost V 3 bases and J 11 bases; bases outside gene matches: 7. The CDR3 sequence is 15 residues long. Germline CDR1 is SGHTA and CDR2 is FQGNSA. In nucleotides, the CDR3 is TGTGCCAGCAGCTTCACCGGGACAGGGGATACACCCCTCCACTTT. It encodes CASSFTGTGDTPLHF.

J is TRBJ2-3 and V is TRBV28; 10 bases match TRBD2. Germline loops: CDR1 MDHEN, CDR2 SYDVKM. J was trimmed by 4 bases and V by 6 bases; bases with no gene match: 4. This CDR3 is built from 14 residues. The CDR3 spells CASSTGTSADTQYF. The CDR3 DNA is TGTGCCAGCAGCACCGGGACTAGCGCAGATACGCAGTATTTT.

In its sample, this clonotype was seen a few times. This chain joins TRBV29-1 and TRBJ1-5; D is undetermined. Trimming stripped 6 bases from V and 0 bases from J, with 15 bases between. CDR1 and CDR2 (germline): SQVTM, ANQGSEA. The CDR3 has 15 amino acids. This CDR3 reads CSVSYSVDSNQPQHF. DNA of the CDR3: TGCAGCGTCTCATACAGCGTGGATAGCAATCAGCCCCAGCATTTT.

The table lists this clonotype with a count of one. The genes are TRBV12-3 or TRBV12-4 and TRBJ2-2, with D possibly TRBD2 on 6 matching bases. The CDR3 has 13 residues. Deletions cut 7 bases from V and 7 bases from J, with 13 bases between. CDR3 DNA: TGTGCCAGCATCTACTTCGGGGGCGGGGAGCTGTTTTTT. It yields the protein CASIYFGGGELFF.

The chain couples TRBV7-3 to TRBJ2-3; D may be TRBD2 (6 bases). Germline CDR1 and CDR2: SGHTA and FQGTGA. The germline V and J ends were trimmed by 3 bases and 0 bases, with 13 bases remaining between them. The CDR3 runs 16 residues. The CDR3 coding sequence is TGTGCCAGCAGCTTTCGAGGCGGGGCCAGCACAGATACGCAGTATTTT. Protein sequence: CASSFRGGASTDTQYF.

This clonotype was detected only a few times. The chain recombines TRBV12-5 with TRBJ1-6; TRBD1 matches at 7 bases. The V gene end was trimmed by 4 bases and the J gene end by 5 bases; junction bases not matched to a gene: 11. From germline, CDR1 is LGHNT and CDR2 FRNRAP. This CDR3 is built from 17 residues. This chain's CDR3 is CASGSGTAGVNNSPLHF. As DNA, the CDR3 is TGTGCTAGTGGTTCTGGGACAGCCGGGGTCAATAATTCACCCCTCCACTTT.

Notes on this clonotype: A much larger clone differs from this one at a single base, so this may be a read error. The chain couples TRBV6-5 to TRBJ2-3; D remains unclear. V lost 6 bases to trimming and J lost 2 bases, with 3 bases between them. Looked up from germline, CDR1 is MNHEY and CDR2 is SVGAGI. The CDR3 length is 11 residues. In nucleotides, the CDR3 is TGTGCCAGCAGGATCACAGATACGCAGTATTTT. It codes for CASRITDTQYF.

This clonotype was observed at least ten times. The CDR3 here is CASSFGSSGGNEQFF. CDR3 in DNA: TGCGCCAGCAGCTTCGGGTCTAGCGGGGGAAATGAGCAGTTCTTC. The genes are TRBV5-1 and TRBJ2-1, with 10 bases aligning to TRBD2. V shed 2 bases and J 7 bases; nucleotides not matched to a gene: 6. The CDR3 has 15 residues. Germline loops: CDR1 SGHRS, CDR2 YFSETQ.

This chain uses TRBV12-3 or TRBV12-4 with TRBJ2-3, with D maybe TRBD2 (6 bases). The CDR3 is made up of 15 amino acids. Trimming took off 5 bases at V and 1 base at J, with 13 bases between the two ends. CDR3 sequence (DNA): TGTGCCAGCAGTCCACGGGACTCGCGCACAGATACGCAGTATTTT. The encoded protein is CASSPRDSRTDTQYF.

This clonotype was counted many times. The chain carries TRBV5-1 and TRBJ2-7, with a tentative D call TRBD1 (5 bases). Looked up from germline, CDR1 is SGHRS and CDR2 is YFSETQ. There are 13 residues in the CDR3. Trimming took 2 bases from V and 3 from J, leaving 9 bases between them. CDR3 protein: CASSFQGSYEQYF. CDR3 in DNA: TGCGCCAGCAGCTTTCAGGGAAGCTACGAGCAGTACTTC.

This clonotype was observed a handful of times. DNA for the CDR3: TGTGCCAGCAGCCAAAACCAAGGACCCTATGGCTACACCTTC. It encodes CASSQNQGPYGYTF. This chain uses TRBV3-1 with TRBJ1-2, with D hard to call. Deletions cut 2 bases from V and 4 bases from J, with 11 bases between. From germline, CDR1 is LGHDT and CDR2 YNNKEL (reference sequence). This CDR3 has 14 amino acids.

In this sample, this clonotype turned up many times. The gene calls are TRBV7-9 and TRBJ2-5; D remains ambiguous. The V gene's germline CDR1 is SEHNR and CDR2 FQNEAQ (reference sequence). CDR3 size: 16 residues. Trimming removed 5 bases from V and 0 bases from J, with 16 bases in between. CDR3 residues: CASSPLLGPYQETQYF. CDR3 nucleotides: TGTGCCAGCAGCCCCCTCCTCGGACCGTACCAAGAGACCCAGTACTTC.

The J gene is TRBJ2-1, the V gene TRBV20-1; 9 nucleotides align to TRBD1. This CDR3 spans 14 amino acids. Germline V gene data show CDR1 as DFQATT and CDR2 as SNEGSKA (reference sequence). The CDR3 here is CSANSGQGYNEQFF. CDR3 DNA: TGCAGCGCAAATTCGGGACAGGGTTACAATGAGCAGTTCTTC.

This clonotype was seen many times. In nucleotides, the CDR3 is TGTGCCAGCAGTTCACCCTCAGACCGGTTCAGCCCAGATACGCAGTATTTT. Amino acid sequence: CASSSPSDRFSPDTQYF. V usage is TRBV28 and J usage is TRBJ2-3, with no clear D. Germline CDR1 and CDR2: MDHEN and SYDVKM. CDR3 size: 17 residues. V gave up 4 bases and J gave up 4 bases, with 21 bases separating them.

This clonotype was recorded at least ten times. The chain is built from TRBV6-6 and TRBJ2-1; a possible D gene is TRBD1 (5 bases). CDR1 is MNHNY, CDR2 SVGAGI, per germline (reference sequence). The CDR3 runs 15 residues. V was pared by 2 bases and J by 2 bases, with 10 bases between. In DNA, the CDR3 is TGTGCCAGCAGTTACCAGGTGGGGCCCTACAATGAGCAGTTCTTC. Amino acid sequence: CASSYQVGPYNEQFF.